This paragraph reports one TCR beta chain. Its target is unknown. This entry comes from a study of shared clonotypes between healthy human individuals. About the research overall: Contributing individuals were a couple of females and three males aged 18 to 49. Findings and limits, study-wide: Incompleteness in sorted-subset sequencing, despite large depth, was shown by rarefaction.

This table comes from immunoSEQ multiplex PCR, and its TCRdb copy is limited to in-frame clones, with some not included. The sample carries approximately 980,000 clones, around 80% recorded once. Recent acute infections and vaccinations were absent in the healthy HIV-negative adult donors. Looked up from germline, CDR1 is MNHEY and CDR2 is SMNVEV (reference sequence). V was trimmed by 3 bases and J by 4 bases, leaving 12 bases between them. This CDR3 comprises 14 residues. Sample: memory CD4+ T cells sorted from blood. Subset in this sample: CD45RA-negative fraction. This clonotype originated in a man between 18 and 35 years old in good health. The chain is built from TRBV27 and TRBJ1-1; a weak D match, TRBD1 (5 bases). In DNA, the CDR3 is TGTGCCAGCAGTTTCCAACTCGGGGGCACTGAAGCTTTCTTT. This gives the protein CASSFQLGGTEAFF.